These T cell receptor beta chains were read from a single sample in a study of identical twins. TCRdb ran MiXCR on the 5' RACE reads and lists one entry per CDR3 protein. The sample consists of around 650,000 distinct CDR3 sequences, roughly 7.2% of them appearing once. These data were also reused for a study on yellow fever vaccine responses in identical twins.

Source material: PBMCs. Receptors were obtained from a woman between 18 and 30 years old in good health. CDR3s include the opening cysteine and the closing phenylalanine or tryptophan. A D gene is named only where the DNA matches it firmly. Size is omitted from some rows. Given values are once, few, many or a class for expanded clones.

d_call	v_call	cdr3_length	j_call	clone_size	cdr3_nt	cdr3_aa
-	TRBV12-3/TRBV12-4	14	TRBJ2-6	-	TGTGCCAGCAGGGGTTACTCTGGGGCCAACGTCCTGACTTTC	CASRGYSGANVLTF
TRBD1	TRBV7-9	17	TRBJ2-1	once	TGTGCCAGCAGCTTAAGGACGGGACAGGGGGCGCAGGATGAGCAGTTCTTC	CASSLRTGQGAQDEQFF
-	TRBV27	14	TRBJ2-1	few	TGTGCCAGCAGTTTGAAAACCATTGGCCATGAGCAGTTCTTC	CASSLKTIGHEQFF
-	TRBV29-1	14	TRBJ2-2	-	TGCAGCGCCACACCGGGCACTAACACCGGGGAGCTGTTTTTT	CSATPGTNTGELFF
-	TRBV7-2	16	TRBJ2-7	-	TGTGCCAGCAGCTTAAGTCTGTCGGGTGGCGACTACGAGCAGTACTTC	CASSLSLSGGDYEQYF
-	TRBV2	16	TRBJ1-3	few	TGTGCCAGCAGTGAAGGGGGGGGTGGAGCTGGAAACACCATATATTTT	CASSEGGGGAGNTIYF
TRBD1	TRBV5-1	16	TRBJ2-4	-	TGCGCCAGCAGCCTCGGACAGGCAATAGCCAAAAACATTCAGTACTTC	CASSLGQAIAKNIQYF
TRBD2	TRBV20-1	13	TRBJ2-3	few	TGCAGTGCTAGCGGGGGGTTGGAGGATACGCAGTATTTT	CSASGGLEDTQYF
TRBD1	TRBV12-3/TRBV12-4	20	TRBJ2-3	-	TGTGCCACCAAAAAGGTTCTCCGGACAGGGAATTTTAAGCGGGCAGATACGCAGTATTTT	CATKKVLRTGNFKRADTQYF
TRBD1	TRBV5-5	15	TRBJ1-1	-	TGTGCCAGCAGCTTGGAGGGGGCGATGAACACTGAAGCTTTCTTT	CASSLEGAMNTEAFF
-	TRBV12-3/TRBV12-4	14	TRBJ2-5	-	TGTGCCAGCAGACAAAGTGGCTATCAAGAGACCCAGTACTTC	CASRQSGYQETQYF
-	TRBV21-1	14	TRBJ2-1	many	TGTGCCAGCAGCACAGGCACTAGCGACAATGAGCAGTTCTTC	CASSTGTSDNEQFF
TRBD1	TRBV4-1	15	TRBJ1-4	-	TGCGCCAGCAGCCACCCCGGGACAGGAAGTGAAAAACTGTTTTTT	CASSHPGTGSEKLFF
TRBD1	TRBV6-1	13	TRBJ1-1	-	TGTGCCAGCAACCAGGGGGCTTTCGCTGAAGCTTTCTTT	CASNQGAFAEAFF
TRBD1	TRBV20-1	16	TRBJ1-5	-	TGCAGTGCTACCAAGGACAGGGAGGGGTTCAATCAGCCCCAGCATTTT	CSATKDREGFNQPQHF
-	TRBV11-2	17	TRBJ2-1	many	TGTGCCAGCAGCTTAACCTCAGGGTGGCACTCCTACAATGAGCAGTTCTTC	CASSLTSGWHSYNEQFF
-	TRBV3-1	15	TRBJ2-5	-	TGTGCCAGCAGCCAACAGGCACTTCGAGGCGAGACCCAGTCCTTC	CASSQQALRGETQSF
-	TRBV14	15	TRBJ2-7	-	TGTGCCAGCAGCCACGCGGGGCATCTCTCCTACGAGCAGTACTTC	CASSHAGHLSYEQYF
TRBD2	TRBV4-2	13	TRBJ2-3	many	TGTGCCAGCAGCCAAGAAGCGGGGGACACGCAGTATTTT	CASSQEAGDTQYF
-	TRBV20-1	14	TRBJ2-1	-	TGCAGTGCTAGAGATCCCCGCCAGGTCAATGAGCAGTTCTTC	CSARDPRQVNEQFF
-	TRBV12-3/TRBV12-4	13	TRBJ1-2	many	TGTGCCAGCAGTTTAGGAGAGGTACATGGCTACACCTTC	CASSLGEVHGYTF
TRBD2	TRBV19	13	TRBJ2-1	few	TGTGCCAGTAGTGAGCGGGGGGGCTGGCAGTGGTTCTTC	CASSERGGWQWFF
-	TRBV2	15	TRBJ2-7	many	TGTGCCAGCAGTGAAGACCGCACAGCGTCCTACGAGCAGTACTTC	CASSEDRTASYEQYF
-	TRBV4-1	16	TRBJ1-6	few	TGCGCCAGCAGCCAAGCGTTGCCGCGAGGGGATTCACCCCTCCACTTT	CASSQALPRGDSPLHF
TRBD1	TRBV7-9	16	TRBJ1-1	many	TGTGCCAGCAGCCACAGGGGTGGAAATTCTATGACTGAAGCTTTCTTT	CASSHRGGNSMTEAFF
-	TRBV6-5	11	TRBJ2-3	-	TGTGCCAGCAGGGGCGGGAATACGCAGTATTTT	CASRGGNTQYF
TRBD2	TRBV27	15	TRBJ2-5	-	TGTGCCAGCAGTTTTAGGGCGGGGGTCCAAGAGACCCAGTACTTC	CASSFRAGVQETQYF
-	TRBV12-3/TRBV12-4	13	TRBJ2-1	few	TGTGCCAGCAGTTTGGGCTTCTACAATGAGCAGTTCTTC	CASSLGFYNEQFF
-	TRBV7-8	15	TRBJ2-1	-	TGTGCCAGCAGCTTAGCGGAGGGGACCAACAATGAGCAGTTCTTC	CASSLAEGTNNEQFF
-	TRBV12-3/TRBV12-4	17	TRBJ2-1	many	TGTGCCAGCAGTGTCGCCCTCTTCAAGAGCTCCTACAATGAGCAGTTCTTC	CASSVALFKSSYNEQFF
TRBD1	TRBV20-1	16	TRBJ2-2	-	TGCAGTGCTAGAGATCGGACAGGCTGGGACACCGGGGAGCTGTTTTTT	CSARDRTGWDTGELFF
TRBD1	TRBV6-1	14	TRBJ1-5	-	TGTGCCAGCAGTGACCGGGACAGCGATCAGCCCCAGCATTTT	CASSDRDSDQPQHF
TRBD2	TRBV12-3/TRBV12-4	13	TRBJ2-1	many	TGTGCCAGCAGTTTATGGGGGAGGGATGAGCAGTTCTTC	CASSLWGRDEQFF
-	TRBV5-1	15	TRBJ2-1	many	TGTGCCAGCAGCTTAGATTCTAGCTCCTACAATGAGCAGTTCTTC	CASSLDSSSYNEQFF
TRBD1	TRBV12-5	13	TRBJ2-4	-	TGTGCTAGTGCCCCAGGGGGTGTAAACATTCAGTACTTC	CASAPGGVNIQYF
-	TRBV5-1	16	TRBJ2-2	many	TGCGCCAGCAGCTTCGATTCGGGCGGGAACACCGGGGAGCTGTTTTTT	CASSFDSGGNTGELFF
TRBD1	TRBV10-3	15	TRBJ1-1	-	TGTGCCATCGGACAGGACGTAGCTCGCGACACTGAAGCTTTCTTT	CAIGQDVARDTEAFF
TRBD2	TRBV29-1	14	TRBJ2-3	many	TGCAGCGTTGGAGGTCGACTAGCGACAGATACGCAGTATTTT	CSVGGRLATDTQYF
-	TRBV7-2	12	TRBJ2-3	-	TGTGCCAGCAGCTTATTCGGGGATACGCAGTATTTT	CASSLFGDTQYF
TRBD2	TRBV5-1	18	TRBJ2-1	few	TGCGCCAGCAGCTTGGCCTCCTCTAGCGGGGGGTTTCGAAATGAGCAGTTCTTC	CASSLASSSGGFRNEQFF
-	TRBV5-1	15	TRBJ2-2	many	TGCGCCAGCAGCCTATCGGGGGCGGACACCGGGGAGCTGTTTTTT	CASSLSGADTGELFF